This TCR beta chain was captured by sequencing in a study of radiation and T cells in renal cell carcinoma. Specified time point: blood 4 weeks post-SBRT, at nephrectomy. The treatment here: 15 Gy SBRT to primary tumor, nephrectomy 4 weeks later. Germline V gene data show CDR1 as KGHSH and CDR2 as LQKENI. Trimming removed 0 bases at V and 4 bases at J, with 1 base between. The CDR3 has 12 residues. Repertoires were generated with immunoSEQ multiplex PCR, while TCRdb's copy carries only in-frame clones and drops some. This table has more than 60,000 clones, roughly 85% appearing once. Points on this clone: Other DNA sequences within the sample encode an identical CDR3.

The chain has TRBV18 and TRBJ1-5; D is unclear. This TCR derives from a woman aged 55-75 years with renal cell carcinoma. Sequences were derived from blood, sampled from a patient whose treatment included radiotherapy and nephrectomy. Written as DNA, the CDR3 is TGTGCCAGCTCACCACCTAATCAGCCCCAGCATTTT. It yields the protein CASSPPNQPQHF.